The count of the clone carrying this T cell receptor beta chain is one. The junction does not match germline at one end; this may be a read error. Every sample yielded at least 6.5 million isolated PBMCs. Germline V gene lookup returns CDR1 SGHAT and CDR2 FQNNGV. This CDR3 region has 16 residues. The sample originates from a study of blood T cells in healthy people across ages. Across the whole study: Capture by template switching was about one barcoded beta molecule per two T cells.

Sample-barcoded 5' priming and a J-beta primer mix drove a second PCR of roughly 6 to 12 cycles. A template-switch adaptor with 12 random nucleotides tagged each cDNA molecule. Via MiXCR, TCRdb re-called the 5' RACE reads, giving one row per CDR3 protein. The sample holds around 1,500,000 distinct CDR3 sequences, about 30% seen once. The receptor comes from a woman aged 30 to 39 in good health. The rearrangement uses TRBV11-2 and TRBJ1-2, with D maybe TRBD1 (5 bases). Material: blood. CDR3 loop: CASSLDGRDPNYGYIF. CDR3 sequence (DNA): TGTGCCAGCAGCTTAGATGGGAGGGACCCTAACTATGGCTACATCTTC.